This TCR beta chain is from a study of human T cells and chemical hapten exposure (dated by TCRdb to 2020 to 2022). Broadly, across the study: For sensitization, 2% DPC in acetone was applied to a 2 cm by 2 cm area of upper inner arm skin. Blood samples were taken from patients before sensitization (week 0) and then at 2, 6 and about 24 weeks after DPC sensitization. The patient cohort, mostly female, included alopecia areata with under or over 50% scalp involvement, alopecia totalis and alopecia universalis. Throughout the approximately 26-week study period, patients were also given weekly therapeutic DPC doses on the scalp. In alopecia patients, the study followed how the peripheral blood TCR repertoire changed in vivo over primary and secondary sensitization to diphenylcyclopropenone (DPC), a hapten. Around 29 alopecia patients provided blood for TCR sequencing at one to four time points (pre-sensitization, 2, 6 and 24 weeks). Libraries were pooled for sequencing, and per-sample TCR yields varied mainly because of small differences in library volumes within the pool. Patch testing on the upper back used Finn chambers containing 0.01% DPC, with scoring done after 6 days according to International Contact Dermatitis Research Group standards.

Including the terminal cysteine and phenylalanine, the CDR3 comprises 15 residues. Just the 45-base CDR3 DNA is kept, in frame starting at base 1. CDR1 SGDLS and CDR2 YYNGEE were looked up in the germline V gene. Trimming costs V 0 bases and J 0 bases, and their ends lie 7 bases apart. This clonotype was found a few times. Its antigen is currently not known. No base quality information exists; no much larger clone differs at one position. Broader findings and caveats from the paper: Expanded TCRs formed significantly more large CDR3 similarity clusters than pre-sensitization or healthy control sets, consistent with antigen-driven responses. Patch test score correlated positively with the number of PT1 expanded TCRs, reaching significance at thresholds 8, 16 and 32 but not at 4. Alopecia, a presumed autoimmune disease, was present in all patients, so the immune response of the patients might differ from that of healthy individuals. Repeated subsampling changed both the strength of the expansion versus patch-test correlation and the threshold at which the correlation became significant. DPC sensitization did not change the number of TCRs with a frequency above 1 in 1000, and there was no evidence of changes in global repertoire structure.

According to the study, the label for this sample's time point signals: patch test 2, 6 weeks after DPC sensitization. In light of the paper, this sample's treatment or condition label describes: therapeutic diphenylcyclopropenone sensitization with weekly scalp DPC. At each patch-test visit, blood was drawn before the patch test was applied. To be eligible, patients had to be aged 18 to 70, diagnosed with alopecia and judged suitable for DPC therapy, while pregnant patients were excluded. Total RNA was extracted from unfractionated whole blood collected in Tempus Blood RNA tubes. Preparation of the library involved RACE. The sample was run on a NextSeq 500. During library preparation, unique molecular identifiers were attached to individual cDNA molecules so that TCRs could be counted quantitatively and reproducibly. For every blood RNA sample, sequencing covered both the TCR alpha and TCR beta chains. The paper's processing steps were these. A median of approximately 100,000 TCRs per sample was observed, with a range of 23,224 to 690,600. The Decombinator software suite was used to annotate V, J and CDR3 in the TCR reads. Every sample was subsampled to the same number of TCRs (28,000) for the PS versus PT1 abundance plots. TCRs were defined as expanded if absent before sensitization and observed at least eight times at the 2-week time point. The raw public reads went through TCRdb reprocessing: fastp at Q25, MiXCR clone calling, in-frame beta chains kept. Each entry merges the rows of one CDR3 protein and shows their most common DNA and genes. These V and J calls are TCRdb output, not the study's own analysis. The table for this sample lists a few hundred thousand distinct CDR3 sequences; about 6.9% of them were counted only once. The ten largest clones add up to about 6% of the sample.

The sequences come from whole blood, collected in connection with sensitization to the hapten diphenylcyclopropenone (DPC). The sequence links TRBV9 to TRBJ1-3; a confident D gene designation cannot be given. The origin of this receptor is a woman in her late teens or twenties with alopecia areata. Some clones in this sample may be carry-over from other donors' samples. The bases are TGTGCCAGCAGCGTAGAGGGTGACTCTGGAAACACCATATATTTT. It specifies CASSVEGDSGNTIYF.